One T cell receptor (beta chain) is described in this entry. This record comes from a study of blood T cell repertoires in COVID-19. Overall study: Recovery among Cohort 3 donors was established by two negative PCRs, clearance, or symptom resolution. PBMCs, B-cell-depleted T cells, or T cells were the source of the cDNA or gDNA that made up the material. Acute and convalescent COVID-19 specimens originated in the United States, Italy and Spain.

The method was immunoSEQ multiplex PCR; TCRdb's version includes in-frame clones alone and lacks a portion of them. The sample has hundreds of thousands of clones, more than 70% seen once. The sample consisted of PBMCs or T cells enriched from blood (not recorded which). This clonotype originated in a woman aged 60-75 years in a cohort exposed to, infected with or recovered from COVID-19 (not recorded which).

The CDR3 coding sequence is TGTGCCAGCAGTAAGGAGGGACTGCGTAATTCACCCCTCCACTTT. Translating it yields CASSKEGLRNSPLHF. This chain uses TRBV2 with TRBJ1-6; D is possibly TRBD1 (5 bases). V was clipped by 5 bases and J by 6 bases, with 14 bases between them. The CDR3 spans 15 residues. The germline V gene encodes CDR1 SNHLY and CDR2 FYNNEI.